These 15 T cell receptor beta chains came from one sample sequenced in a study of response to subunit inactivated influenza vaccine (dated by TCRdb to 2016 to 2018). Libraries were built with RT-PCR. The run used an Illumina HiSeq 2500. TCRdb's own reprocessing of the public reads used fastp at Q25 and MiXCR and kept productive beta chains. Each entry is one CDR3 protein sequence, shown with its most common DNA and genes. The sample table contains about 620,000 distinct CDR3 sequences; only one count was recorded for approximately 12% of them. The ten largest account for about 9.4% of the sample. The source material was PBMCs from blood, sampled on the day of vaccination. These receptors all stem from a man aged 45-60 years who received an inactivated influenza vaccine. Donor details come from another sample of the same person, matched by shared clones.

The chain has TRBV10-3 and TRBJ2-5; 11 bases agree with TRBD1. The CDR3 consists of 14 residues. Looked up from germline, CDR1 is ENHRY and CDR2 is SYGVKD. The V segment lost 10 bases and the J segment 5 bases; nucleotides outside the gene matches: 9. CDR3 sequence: CATGTGGSFETQYF. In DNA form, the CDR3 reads TGTGCCACCGGGACAGGGGGTTCCTTTGAGACCCAGTACTTC.

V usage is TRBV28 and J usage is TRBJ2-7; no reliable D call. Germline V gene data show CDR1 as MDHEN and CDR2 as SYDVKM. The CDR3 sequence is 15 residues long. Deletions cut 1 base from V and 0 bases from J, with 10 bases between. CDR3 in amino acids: CASSLSSVSSYEQYF. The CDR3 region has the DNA TGTGCCAGCAGTTTATCAAGCGTTAGCTCCTACGAGCAGTACTTC. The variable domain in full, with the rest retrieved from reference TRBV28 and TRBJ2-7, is DVKVTQSSRYLVKRTGEKVFLECVQDMDHENMFWYRQDPGLGLRLIYFSYDVKMKEKGDIPEGYSVSREKKERFSLILESASTNQTSMYLCASSLSSVSSYEQYFGPGTRLTVT.

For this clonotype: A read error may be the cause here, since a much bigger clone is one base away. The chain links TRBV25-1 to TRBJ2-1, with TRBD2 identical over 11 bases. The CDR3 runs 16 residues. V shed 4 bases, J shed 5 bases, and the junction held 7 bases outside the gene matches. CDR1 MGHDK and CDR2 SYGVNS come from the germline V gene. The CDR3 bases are TGTGCCAGCAGTGCCCCGGGACTAGCGGCCAACAATGAGCAGTTCTTC. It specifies CASSAPGLAANNEQFF.

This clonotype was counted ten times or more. The CDR3 protein is CASRPPGSGANVLTF. DNA for the CDR3: TGTGCCAGTCGTCCACCAGGGAGTGGGGCCAACGTCCTGACTTTC. The chain couples TRBV6-2 or TRBV6-3 to TRBJ2-6; perhaps D is TRBD1 or TRBD2 (5 bases each). The V end was cut by 9 bases, the J end by 3 bases, with 15 bases between. The germline V gene encodes CDR1 MNHEY and CDR2 SVGEGT. The CDR3 runs 15 residues.

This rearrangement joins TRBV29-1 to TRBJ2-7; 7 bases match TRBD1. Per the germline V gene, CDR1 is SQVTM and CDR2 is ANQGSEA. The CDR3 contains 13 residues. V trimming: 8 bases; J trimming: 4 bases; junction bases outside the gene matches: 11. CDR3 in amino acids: CSTATGLSYEQYF. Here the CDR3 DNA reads TGCAGCACCGCGACAGGGCTATCGTACGAGCAGTACTTC.

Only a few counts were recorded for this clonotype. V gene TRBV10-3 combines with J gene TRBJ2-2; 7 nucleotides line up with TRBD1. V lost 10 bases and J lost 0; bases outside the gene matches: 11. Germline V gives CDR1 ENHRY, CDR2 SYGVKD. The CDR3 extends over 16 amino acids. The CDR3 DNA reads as TGTGCCAGCCGGGACAGCCTCCTCGCGAACACCGGGGAGCTGTTTTTT. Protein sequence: CASRDSLLANTGELFF.

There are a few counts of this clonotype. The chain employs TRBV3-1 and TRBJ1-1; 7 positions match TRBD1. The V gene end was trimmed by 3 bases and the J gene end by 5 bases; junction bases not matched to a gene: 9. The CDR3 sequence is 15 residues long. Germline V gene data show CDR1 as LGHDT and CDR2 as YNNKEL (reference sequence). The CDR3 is CASSHQYRGVTEAFF. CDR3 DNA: TGTGCCAGCAGCCACCAATACAGGGGTGTTACTGAAGCTTTCTTT.

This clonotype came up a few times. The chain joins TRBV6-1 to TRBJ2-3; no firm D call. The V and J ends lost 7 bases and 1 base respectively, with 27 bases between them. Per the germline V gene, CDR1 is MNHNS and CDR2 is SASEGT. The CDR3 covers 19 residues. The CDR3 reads CASNALKANRAGCTDTQYF. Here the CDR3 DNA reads TGTGCCAGCAATGCCCTGAAGGCTAATAGGGCCGGTTGCACAGATACGCAGTATTTT.

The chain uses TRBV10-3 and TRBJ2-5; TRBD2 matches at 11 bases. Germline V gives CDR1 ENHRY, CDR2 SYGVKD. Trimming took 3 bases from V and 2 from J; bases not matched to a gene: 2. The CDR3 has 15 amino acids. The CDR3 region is CAISDTSGGQETQYF. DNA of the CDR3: TGTGCCATCAGTGATACTAGCGGGGGACAAGAGACCCAGTACTTC.

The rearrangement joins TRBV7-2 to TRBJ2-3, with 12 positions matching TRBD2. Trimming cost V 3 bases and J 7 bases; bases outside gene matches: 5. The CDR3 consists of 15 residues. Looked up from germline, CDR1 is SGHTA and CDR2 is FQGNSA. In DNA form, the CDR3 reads TGTGCCAGCAGCTTCCTAGCGGGAGGGGGTCATACGCAGTATTTT. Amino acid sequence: CASSFLAGGGHTQYF.

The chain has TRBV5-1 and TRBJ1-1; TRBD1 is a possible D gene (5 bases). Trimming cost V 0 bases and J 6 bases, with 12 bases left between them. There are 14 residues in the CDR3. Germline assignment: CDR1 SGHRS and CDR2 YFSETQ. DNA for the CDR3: TGCGCCAGCAGCTTGGGGCCAGGGAGCCCTGAAGCTTTCTTT. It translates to CASSLGPGSPEAFF.

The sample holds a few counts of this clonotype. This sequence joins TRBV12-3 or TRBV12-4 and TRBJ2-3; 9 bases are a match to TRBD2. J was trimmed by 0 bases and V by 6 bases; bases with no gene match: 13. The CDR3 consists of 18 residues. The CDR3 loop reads CASRTRGGDKASTDTQYF. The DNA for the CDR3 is TGTGCCAGCAGAACGCGGGGGGGGGACAAAGCGAGCACAGATACGCAGTATTTT.

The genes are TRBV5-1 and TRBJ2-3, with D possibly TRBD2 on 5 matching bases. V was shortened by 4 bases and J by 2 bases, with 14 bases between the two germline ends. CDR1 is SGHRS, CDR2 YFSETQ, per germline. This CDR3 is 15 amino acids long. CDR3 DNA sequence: TGCGCCAGCAGCAAAGGCCCCCGGGACACAGATACGCAGTATTTT. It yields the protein CASSKGPRDTDTQYF.

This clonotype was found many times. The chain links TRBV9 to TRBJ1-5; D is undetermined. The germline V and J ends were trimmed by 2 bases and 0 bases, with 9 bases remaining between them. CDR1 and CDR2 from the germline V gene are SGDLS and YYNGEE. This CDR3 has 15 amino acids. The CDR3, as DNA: TGTGCCAGCAGCGTTGGCGGCAATAGCAATCAGCCCCAGCATTTT. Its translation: CASSVGGNSNQPQHF.

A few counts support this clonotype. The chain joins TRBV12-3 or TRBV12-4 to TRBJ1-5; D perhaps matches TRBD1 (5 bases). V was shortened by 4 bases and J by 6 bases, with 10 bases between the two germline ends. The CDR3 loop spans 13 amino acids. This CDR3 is CASSSEGSQPQHF. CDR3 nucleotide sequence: TGTGCCAGCAGTTCGGAGGGGTCTCAGCCCCAGCATTTT.